This T cell receptor beta chain was captured in a study of blood T cell repertoires in COVID-19. The overall study: The origin of the acute and convalescent COVID-19 samples was the United States, Italy and Spain. Sources were T cells, B-cell-depleted T cells, or PBMCs; the material itself was cDNA or gDNA.

Assay: immunoSEQ multiplex PCR; the TCRdb copy retains only in-frame clones and omits some. This sample has 150,000 to 200,000 clones; around 87% occur once, and the top ten carry roughly 2.5%. CDR3 length: 14 residues. Trimming left V 1 base short and J 4 bases short, with 13 bases between. CDR1 is GTSNPN and CDR2 is SVGIG in the germline V gene (reference sequence). Sequencing was done on a sample of peripheral blood. The sequence was obtained from a man aged 35-49 years with active or convalescent COVID-19. This sequence joins TRBV30 and TRBJ1-2, with D maybe TRBD1 (6 bases). The CDR3 nucleotides are TGTGCCTGGAGTGGAGAGGGGGTTGGCTATGGCTACACCTTC. It codes for CAWSGEGVGYGYTF. The full variable domain, completed using reference TRBV30 and TRBJ1-2, is SQTIHQWPATLVQPVGSPLSLECTVEGTSNPNLYWYRQAAGRGLQLLFYSVGIGQISSEVPQNLSASRPQDRQFILSSKKLLLSDSGFYLCAWSGEGVGYGYTFGSGTRLTVV.